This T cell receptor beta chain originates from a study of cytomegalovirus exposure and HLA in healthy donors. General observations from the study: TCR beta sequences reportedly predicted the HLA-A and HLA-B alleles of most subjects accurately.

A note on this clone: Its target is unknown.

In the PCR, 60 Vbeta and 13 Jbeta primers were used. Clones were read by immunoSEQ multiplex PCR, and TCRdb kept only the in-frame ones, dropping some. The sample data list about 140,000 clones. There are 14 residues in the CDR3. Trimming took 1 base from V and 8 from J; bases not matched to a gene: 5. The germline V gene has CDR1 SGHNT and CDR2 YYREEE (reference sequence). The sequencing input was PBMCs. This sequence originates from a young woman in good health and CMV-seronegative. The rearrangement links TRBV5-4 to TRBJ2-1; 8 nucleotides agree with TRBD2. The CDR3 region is CASSLMSGSDEQFF. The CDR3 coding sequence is TGTGCCAGCAGCTTGATGAGCGGGAGTGATGAGCAGTTCTTC. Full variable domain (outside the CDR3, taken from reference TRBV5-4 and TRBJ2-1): ETGVTQSPTHLIKTRGQQVTLRCSSQSGHNTVSWYQQALGQGPQFIFQYYREEENGRGNFPPRFSGLQFPNYSSELNVNALELDDSALYLCASSLMSGSDEQFFGPGTRLTVL.